This paragraph covers one TCR beta chain sequence. This sample was included in a study of CD8 T cells in Susac syndrome. The ends lost 4 bases at V and 1 base at J; junction bases unmatched: 3. The CDR3 loop spans 16 amino acids. From germline, CDR1 is LGHNA and CDR2 YSLEER. A quantity of about 0.45 to 1 ug RNA underwent reverse transcription using random hexamers. Amplification of TCR beta CDR3 spanned 54 Vbeta and 13 Jbeta via immunoSEQ multiplex PCR. TCRdb passed the immunoSEQ multiplex PCR reads through MiXCR, listing each CDR3 protein once. The profile shows 160,000 or so distinct CDR3 sequences, around 95% of them singletons.

This receptor was obtained from a human donor with multiple sclerosis. Sequenced material: CD8+ T cells from PBMCs. This chain links TRBV4-3 with TRBJ2-1, with TRBD2 matching over 11 bases. The CDR3 is CASSRSSGGSYNEQFF. The CDR3 DNA reads as TGCGCCAGCAGCCGTTCTAGCGGGGGGTCCTACAATGAGCAGTTCTTC.